This TCR beta chain appears in the sequencing data of a study of T cell responses to AZD1222 COVID-19 vaccine. V lost 5 bases to trimming and J lost 4 bases; unmatched junction nucleotides: 5. This CDR3 comprises 14 residues. Germline loops: CDR1 SGHTA, CDR2 FQGNSA. The assay was immunoSEQ multiplex PCR, and TCRdb's table has in-frame clones only and misses some. Of approximately 120,000 clones detected, over 90% appear once; the ten largest clones hold around 0.91%. The source is an adult in good health. Specimen: peripheral blood, collected on day 0 of AZD1222 vaccination. V is TRBV7-2 and J is TRBJ1-2; 9 nucleotides match TRBD1. CDR3 amino acids: CASSAQGAGYGYTF. CDR3 in DNA: TGTGCCAGCAGCGCACAGGGGGCGGGCTATGGCTACACCTTC.